This TCR beta chain was retrieved from a study of neurological immune-mediated disorders. Study observations and caveats: No link was found between any clinical or MRI feature and the multiple sclerosis repertoire cluster.

After removal of 0 bases from V and 2 bases from J, the junction contained 14 bases not matched to a gene. CDR1 is DFQATT, CDR2 SNEGSKA, per germline (reference sequence). The CDR3 is made up of 18 amino acids. One entry per CDR3 protein, called by TCRdb with MiXCR from the 5' RACE reads. The sample has 66,000 or so distinct CDR3 sequences, nearly 3.5% seen once. This clonotype was detected ten times or more. What it binds is not known. The clonotype was recovered from a man aged 35-49 years with multiple sclerosis. The chain uses TRBV20-1 and TRBJ2-5; 8 bases map to TRBD2. Sequencing input: PBMCs. For the CDR3, the DNA is TGCAGTGCTAGAGATCTCCAAAGGCGGGGGGAACCTCAAGAGACCCAGTACTTC. Residues: CSARDLQRRGEPQETQYF.